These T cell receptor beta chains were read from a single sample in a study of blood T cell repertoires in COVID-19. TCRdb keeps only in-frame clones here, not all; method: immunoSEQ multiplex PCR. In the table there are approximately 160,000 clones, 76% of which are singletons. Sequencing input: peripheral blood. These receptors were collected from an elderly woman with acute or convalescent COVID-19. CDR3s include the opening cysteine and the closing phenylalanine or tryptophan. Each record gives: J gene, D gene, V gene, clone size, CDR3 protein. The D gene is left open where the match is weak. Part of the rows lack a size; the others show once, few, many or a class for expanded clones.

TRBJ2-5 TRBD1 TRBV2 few CASSHRTEGGAKTQYF
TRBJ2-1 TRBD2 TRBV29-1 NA CSVEAGGLRGSSSYNEQFF
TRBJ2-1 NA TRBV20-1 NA CSATYNEQFF
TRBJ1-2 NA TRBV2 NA CASSALRAGTNYGYTF
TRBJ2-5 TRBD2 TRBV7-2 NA CASSLVGAGGQETQYF
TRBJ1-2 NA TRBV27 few CASSFRGFYGYTF
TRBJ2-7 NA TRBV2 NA CASSGTSPFYEQYF
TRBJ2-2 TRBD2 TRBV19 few CASMRLAGNTGELFF
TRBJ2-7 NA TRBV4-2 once CASSLQGAAGGSSYEQYF
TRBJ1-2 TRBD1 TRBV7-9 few CASSLYPGGANYGYTF
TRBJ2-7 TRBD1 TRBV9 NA CASSPRTGSYEQYF
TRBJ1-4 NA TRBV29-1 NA CSVGALGTNEKLFF
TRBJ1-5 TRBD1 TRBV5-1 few CASSLTGAPNQPQHF
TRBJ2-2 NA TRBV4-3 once CASSQEVSGELFF
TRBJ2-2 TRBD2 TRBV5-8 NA CASSWTSGATGELFF
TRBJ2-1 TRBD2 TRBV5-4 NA CASSSGLAGANNEQFF
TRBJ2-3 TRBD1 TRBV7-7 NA CASSLGQGTDTQYF
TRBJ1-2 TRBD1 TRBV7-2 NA CASSGKGQGSGGYTF
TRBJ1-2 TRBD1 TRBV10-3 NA CAISVGQGPMDRYTF
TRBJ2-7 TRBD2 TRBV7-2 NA CASSLGGSGNPYEQYF
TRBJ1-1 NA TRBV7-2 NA CASSLAGQNTEAFF
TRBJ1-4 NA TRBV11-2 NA CASSPSNEKLFF
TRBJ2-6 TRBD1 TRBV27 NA CASSRARGSSGANVLTF
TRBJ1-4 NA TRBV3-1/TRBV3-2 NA CASSSRGGVEKLFF
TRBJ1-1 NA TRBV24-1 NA CATSDITGSGGAFF
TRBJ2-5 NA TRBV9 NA CASSVGSGGGVETQYF
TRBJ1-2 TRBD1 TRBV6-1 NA CASSDPSGTGAHPYGYTF
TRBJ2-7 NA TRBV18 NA CASSPPLFYEQYF
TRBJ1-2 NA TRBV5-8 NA CASSLQQGEGGYTF
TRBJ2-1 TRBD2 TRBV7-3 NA CASSLGGTPLGEQFF
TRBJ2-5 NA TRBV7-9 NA CASSLRAGFGTQYF
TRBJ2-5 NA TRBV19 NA CASSRLMSYQETQYF
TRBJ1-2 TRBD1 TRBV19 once CASSTPDRAYGYTF
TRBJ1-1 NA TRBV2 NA CASGGMNTEAFF
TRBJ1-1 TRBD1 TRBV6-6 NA CASSTSTGAWGTEAFF
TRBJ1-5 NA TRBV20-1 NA CSASSGLFSNQPQHF
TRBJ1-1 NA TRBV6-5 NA CASRATETTEAFF
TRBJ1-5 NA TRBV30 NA CACETRGGRISPSRFF
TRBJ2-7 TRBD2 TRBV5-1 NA CASSWEGGLALVEQYF
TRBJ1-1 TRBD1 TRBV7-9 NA CASRGDSQNTEAFF
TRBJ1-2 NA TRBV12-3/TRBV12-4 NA CASRRPGSGYTF
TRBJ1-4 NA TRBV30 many CAWRSLGGGKKLFF
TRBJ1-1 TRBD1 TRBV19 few CASKGQGATEAFF
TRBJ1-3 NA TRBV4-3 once CASSQDRGLVPGNTIYF
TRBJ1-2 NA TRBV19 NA CASNPAGGYNYGYTF
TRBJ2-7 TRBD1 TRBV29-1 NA CSVEMGQNSYEQYF
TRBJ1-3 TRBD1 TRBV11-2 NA CASSPGTDGNTIYF
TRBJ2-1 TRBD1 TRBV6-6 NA CASSLADRGPYNEQFF
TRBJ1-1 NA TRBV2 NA CAGRYESTEAFF
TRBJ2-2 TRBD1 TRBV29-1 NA CSARDRGTGELFF
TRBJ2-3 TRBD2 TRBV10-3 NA CAIRAGVADTQYF
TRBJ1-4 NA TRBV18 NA CASSPGGSLTTNEKLFF
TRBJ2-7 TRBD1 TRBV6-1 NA CASSEAIGQGPYEQYF
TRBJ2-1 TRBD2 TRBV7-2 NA CASSLRSGGDSYNEQFF
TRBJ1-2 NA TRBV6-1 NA CASSILTGNYGYTF
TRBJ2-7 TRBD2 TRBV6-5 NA CASSYGLAASYEQYF
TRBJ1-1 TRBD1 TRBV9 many CASGTGAMNTEAFF